This T cell receptor (beta chain) was recorded in a study of cytomegalovirus exposure and HLA in healthy donors. Looked up from germline, CDR1 is MNHGY and CDR2 is SAAAGT. CDR3 length: 17 amino acids. V was clipped by 2 bases and J by 0 bases, with 14 bases between them. A multiplex PCR was run with 60 Vbeta primers and 13 Jbeta primers. Method: immunoSEQ multiplex PCR; TCRdb's copy keeps in-frame clones and lacks some. The repertoire includes about 210,000 clones, approximately 80% of them detected once, and 2.9% sits in the top ten. Sequencing was done on a sample of PBMCs. The TCR was taken from a man under 40 in good health and CMV-seronegative. The V gene is TRBV6-8, the J gene TRBJ1-5; D not certain. The DNA for the CDR3 is TGTGCCAGCAGTTACAGAAACGTCCCAGATAGCAATCAGCCCCAGCATTTT. This gives the protein CASSYRNVPDSNQPQHF.